The T cell receptor beta chain described here comes from a study of human T cells and chemical hapten exposure. About the study: There were per-sample TCR yield variations, arising mainly from small pooled library volume differences. Overall study results and limits: Expanded TCRs created a significantly greater count of big CDR3 similarity clusters than controls did.

TCRdb analysed the RACE reads with MiXCR anew, one entry per CDR3 protein. The sample carries over 65,000 distinct CDR3 sequences, 11% recorded once. Time point given: patch test 2, 6 weeks after DPC sensitization. Treatment given: therapeutic diphenylcyclopropenone sensitization with weekly scalp DPC. This clonotype was seen a handful of times. Its antigen remains unknown. The clonotype comes from a man in his late teens or twenties with alopecia areata. Some clones in this sample may be carry-over from other donors' samples. The starting material was whole blood, obtained in connection with sensitization to the hapten diphenylcyclopropenone (DPC).

The chain's CDR3 is CASKTGTSGYQETQYF. The CDR3 DNA is TGTGCCAGCAAAACCGGGACTAGCGGTTACCAAGAGACCCAGTACTTC. The chain employs TRBV7-9 and TRBJ2-5, with TRBD2 matching over 11 bases. The V gene end was trimmed by 7 bases and the J gene end by 0 bases; junction bases not matched to a gene: 7. The germline V gene has CDR1 SEHNR and CDR2 FQNEAQ (reference sequence). The CDR3 covers 16 residues.